These 11 T cell receptor beta chains originate from one sample sequenced in a study of blood T cells in healthy people across ages (dated by TCRdb to about 2015). The library relied on 5' RACE. Sequenced using an Illumina HiSeq 2500. A second PCR of 7 to 11 cycles was run with a J-beta primer mix and a sample-barcoded 5' primer. TCRdb itself trimmed the public reads at Q25 with fastp, ran MiXCR and retained productive beta chains. Merged by CDR3 protein, the rows form single entries marked with the most common genes and DNA. This sample lists under 2 million distinct CDR3 sequences; approximately 32% were detected once. The ten largest account for approximately 10% of the sample. Source material: blood. The origin of the receptors is a woman in her twenties or thirties in good health.

The gene calls are TRBV4-1 and TRBJ2-3; TRBD2 matches 7 bases. The CDR3 loop spans 15 amino acids. The ends lost 0 bases at V and 3 bases at J; junction bases unmatched: 3. The germline V gene encodes CDR1 MGHRA and CDR2 YSYEKL. CDR3 sequence: CASSQDTRETDTQYF. The CDR3 nucleotides are TGCGCCAGCAGCCAAGATACGCGGGAGACAGATACGCAGTATTTT.

This clonotype showed up many times. The CDR3 sequence: CASSRTQGAHQPQHF. CDR3 nucleotides: TGTGCCAGCAGCCGGACACAGGGGGCGCATCAGCCCCAGCATTTT. The chain uses TRBV7-2 and TRBJ1-5; 9 bases align to TRBD1. The V and J ends lost 5 bases and 5 bases, in that order; junction bases with no gene match: 7. From germline, CDR1 is SGHTA and CDR2 FQGNSA. This CDR3 has 15 residues. Variable domain in full (rest from reference TRBV7-2 and TRBJ1-5): GAGVSQSPSNKVTEKGKDVELRCDPISGHTALYWYRQSLGQGLEFLIYFQGNSAPDKSGLPSDRFSAERTGGSVSTLTIQRTQQEDSAVYLCASSRTQGAHQPQHFGDGTRLSIL.

The rearrangement uses TRBV6-1 and TRBJ2-7, with 9 bases aligning to TRBD1. The CDR3 is 14 amino acids. V was pared by 4 bases and J by 5 bases, with 6 bases of the junction left unmatched. CDR1 is MNHNS, CDR2 SASEGT, per germline. Written as DNA, the CDR3 is TGTGCCAGCAGTGGGGGGACAGGGAGGAACGAGCAGTACTTC. This gives the protein CASSGGTGRNEQYF.

The chain uses TRBV28 and TRBJ2-1; TRBD2 aligns across 12 bases. The CDR3 is made up of 19 amino acids. From germline, CDR1 is MDHEN and CDR2 SYDVKM. The V gene end was trimmed by 1 base and the J gene end by 6 bases; junction bases not matched to a gene: 13. CDR3 sequence: CASSLSFLRRGLAGNEQFF. CDR3 nucleotide sequence: TGTGCCAGCAGTTTATCGTTCTTAAGAAGGGGACTAGCGGGCAATGAGCAGTTCTTC.

This clonotype has a handful of counts. The rearrangement joins TRBV27 to TRBJ2-7; the match to TRBD2 covers 11 bases. Germline V lookup: CDR1 MNHEY, CDR2 SMNVEV (reference sequence). J lost 3 bases, V lost 3 bases, and 7 bases had no gene match. The CDR3 consists of 16 residues. The CDR3 sequence: CASSFSSGTSGYEQYF. Written as DNA, the CDR3 is TGTGCCAGCAGTTTCTCCTCCGGGACTAGCGGCTACGAGCAGTACTTC.

This clonotype appeared a few times. The V gene is TRBV7-9, the J gene TRBJ2-5; D might be TRBD1 (6 bases). The better agreement between TRBJ2-7 and the DNA end casts doubt on the J call. The CDR3 loop spans 15 amino acids. Germline values: CDR1 SEHNR, CDR2 FQNEAQ (reference sequence). CDR3 protein: CASSTARDIFYEQYF. The CDR3, as DNA: TGTGCCAGCAGCACCGCCCGGGACATATTCTACGAGCAGTACTTC.

The rearrangement joins TRBV20-1 to TRBJ1-4; no clear D gene. The CDR3 spans 13 residues. Germline CDR1 DFQATT, CDR2 SNEGSKA (reference sequence). V was clipped by 3 bases and J by 4 bases, with 9 bases between them. CDR3 protein: CSASLGFNEKLFF. CDR3 DNA: TGCAGTGCTAGCTTGGGCTTTAATGAAAAACTGTTTTTT.

The chain combines TRBV4-1 with TRBJ1-1; possible D gene TRBD1, 5 bases. V lost 3 bases and J 7 bases, leaving 21 bases between the germline ends. The CDR3 runs to 16 residues. The germline gives CDR1 MGHRA, CDR2 YSYEKL. The CDR3: CASSQGPITGIGEAFF. The DNA for the CDR3 is TGCGCCAGCAGCCAGGGACCCATTACAGGCATCGGTGAAGCTTTCTTT.

The J gene is TRBJ1-4, the V gene TRBV28; 9 bases match TRBD1. This CDR3 is built from 13 residues. V dropped 7 bases and J dropped 6; count of bases not matched to a gene: 3. Germline CDR1 and CDR2: MDHEN and SYDVKM. CDR3 nucleotides: TGTGCCAGCACCGGGACAGGGTATGAAAAACTGTTTTTT. It translates to CASTGTGYEKLFF.

The chain carries TRBV5-5 and TRBJ2-5, with 10 bases that match TRBD1. Per the germline V gene, CDR1 is SGHKS and CDR2 is YYEKEE (reference sequence). The CDR3 has 17 residues. V lost 4 bases, J lost 5 bases, and 14 bases stayed unmatched. The CDR3 coding sequence is TGTGCCAGCAGCGTGACAGGGGGCGCAATAACGAAGGAGACCCAGTACTTC. This codes for CASSVTGGAITKETQYF.

This clonotype was detected a few times. The chain has TRBV9 and TRBJ1-4; 7 bases match TRBD1. V lost 4 bases, J lost 7 bases, and 7 bases stayed unmatched. Germline CDR1 is SGDLS and CDR2 is YYNGEE. CDR3 length: 14 residues. The DNA of the CDR3 is TGTGCCAGCAGCAAACAGGGGAGGGGTGAAAAACTGTTTTTT. Translation gives CASSKQGRGEKLFF.